This T cell receptor (beta chain) came from a study of cytomegalovirus exposure and HLA in healthy donors. Study summary: As released early, the data held about 85 million unique TCRs from HLA-typed donors. The study's findings and limits: The presence/absence work took it that sequencing depth was about the same across donors. Later analysis identified a missense DCLRE1C variant that was linked to TCR beta V- and J-gene trimming.

This CDR3 is 11 amino acids long. Germline CDR1 reads SEHNR; CDR2 reads FQNEAQ (reference sequence). Trimming cost V 8 bases and J 9 bases; bases outside gene matches: 1. With regard to this clone: What it binds is not known.

PCR involved 60 Vbeta and 13 Jbeta primers. TCRdb's copy holds only in-frame clones and misses some; the assay was immunoSEQ multiplex PCR. This sample has approximately 87,000 clones, with 81% found just once. The rearrangement uses TRBV7-9 and TRBJ2-1, with 10 bases aligning to TRBD2. The sequence was obtained from a woman in her 70s in good health and CMV-seropositive. The sample taken for sequencing was PBMCs. CDR3 bases: TGTGCCAGCCTAGCGGGAGTTGAGCAGTTCTTC. It encodes CASLAGVEQFF.